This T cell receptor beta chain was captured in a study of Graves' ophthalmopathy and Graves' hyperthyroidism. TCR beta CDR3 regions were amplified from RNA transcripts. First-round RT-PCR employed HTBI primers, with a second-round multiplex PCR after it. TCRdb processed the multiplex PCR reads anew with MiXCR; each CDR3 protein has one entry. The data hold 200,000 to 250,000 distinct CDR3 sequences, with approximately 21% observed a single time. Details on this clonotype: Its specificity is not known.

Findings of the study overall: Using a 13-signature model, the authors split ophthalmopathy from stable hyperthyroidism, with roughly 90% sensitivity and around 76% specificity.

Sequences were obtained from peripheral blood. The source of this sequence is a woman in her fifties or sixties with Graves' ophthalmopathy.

CDR3 sequence: CASSLKDGYGYTF. CDR3 in DNA: TGTGCCAGCAGTTTAAAAGACGGCTATGGCTACACCTTC. J is TRBJ1-2 and V is TRBV6-5; D gene uncertain. The V and J ends lost 4 bases and 4 bases respectively, with 10 bases between them. Germline V gives CDR1 MNHEY, CDR2 SVGAGI. CDR3 length: 13 amino acids.